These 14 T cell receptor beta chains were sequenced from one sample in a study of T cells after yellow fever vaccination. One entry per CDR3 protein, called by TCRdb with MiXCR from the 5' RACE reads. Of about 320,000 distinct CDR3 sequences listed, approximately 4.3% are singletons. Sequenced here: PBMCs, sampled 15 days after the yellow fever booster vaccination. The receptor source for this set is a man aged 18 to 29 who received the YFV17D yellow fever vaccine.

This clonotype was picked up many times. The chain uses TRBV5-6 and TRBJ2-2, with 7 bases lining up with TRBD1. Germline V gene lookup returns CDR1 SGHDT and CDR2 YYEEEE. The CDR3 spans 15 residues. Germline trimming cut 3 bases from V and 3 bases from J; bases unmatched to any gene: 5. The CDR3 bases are TGTGCCAGCAGCTCGACAGGGTGGGACACCGGGGAGCTGTTTTTT. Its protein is CASSSTGWDTGELFF.

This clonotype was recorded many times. This CDR3 reads CASSLAFLRQGGYGYTF. The CDR3 nucleotides read TGTGCCAGCAGCTTAGCCTTTTTGAGGCAGGGTGGTTATGGCTACACCTTC. The V call is TRBV7-2, the J call TRBJ1-2, with a tentative D call TRBD1 (5 bases). The V gene's germline CDR1 is SGHTA and CDR2 FQGNSA. The germline V and J ends were trimmed by 0 bases and 5 bases, with 19 bases remaining between them. This CDR3 spans 17 amino acids. The full variable domain, its missing parts supplied by reference TRBV7-2 and TRBJ1-2, is GAGVSQSPSNKVTEKGKDVELRCDPISGHTALYWYRQSLGQGLEFLIYFQGNSAPDKSGLPSDRFSAERTGGSVSTLTIQRTQQEDSAVYLCASSLAFLRQGGYGYTFGSGTRLTVV.

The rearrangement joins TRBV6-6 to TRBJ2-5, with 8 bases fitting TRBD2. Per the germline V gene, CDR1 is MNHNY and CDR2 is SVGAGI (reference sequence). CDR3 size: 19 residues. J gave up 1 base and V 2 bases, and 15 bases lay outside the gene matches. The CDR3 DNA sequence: TGTGCCAGCAGTTACCCGCGAACTTTAGCGGGGCGGCGCCAAGAGACCCAGTACTTC. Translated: CASSYPRTLAGRRQETQYF.

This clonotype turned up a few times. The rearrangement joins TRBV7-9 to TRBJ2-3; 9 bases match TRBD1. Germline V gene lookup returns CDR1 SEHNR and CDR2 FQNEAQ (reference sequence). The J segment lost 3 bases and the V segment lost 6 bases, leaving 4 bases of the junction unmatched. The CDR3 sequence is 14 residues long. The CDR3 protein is CASSWTGATDTQYF. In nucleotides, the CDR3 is TGTGCCAGCAGTTGGACAGGGGCAACAGATACGCAGTATTTT.

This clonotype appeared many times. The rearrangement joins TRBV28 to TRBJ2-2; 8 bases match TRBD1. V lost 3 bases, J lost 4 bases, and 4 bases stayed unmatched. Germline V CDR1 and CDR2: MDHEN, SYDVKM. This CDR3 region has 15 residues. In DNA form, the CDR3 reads TGTGCCAGCAGTTTCAGGGGGCGAGGCACCGGGGAGCTGTTTTTT. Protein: CASSFRGRGTGELFF.

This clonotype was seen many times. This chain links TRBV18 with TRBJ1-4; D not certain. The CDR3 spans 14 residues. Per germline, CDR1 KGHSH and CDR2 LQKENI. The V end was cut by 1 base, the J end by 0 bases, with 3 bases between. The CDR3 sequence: CASSPQATNEKLFF. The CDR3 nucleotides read TGTGCCAGCTCACCACAAGCAACTAATGAAAAACTGTTTTTT.

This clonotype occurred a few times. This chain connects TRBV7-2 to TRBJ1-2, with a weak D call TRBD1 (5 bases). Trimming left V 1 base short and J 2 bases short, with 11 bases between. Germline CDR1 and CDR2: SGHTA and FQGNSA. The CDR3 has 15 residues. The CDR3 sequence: CASSLGVGRNYGYTF. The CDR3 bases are TGTGCCAGCAGCTTAGGGGTGGGGCGGAACTATGGCTACACCTTC.

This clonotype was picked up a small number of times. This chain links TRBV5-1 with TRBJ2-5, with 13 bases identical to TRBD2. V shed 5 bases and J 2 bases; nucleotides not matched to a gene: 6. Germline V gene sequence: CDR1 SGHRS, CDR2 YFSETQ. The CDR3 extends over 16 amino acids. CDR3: CASSMGLAGPQETQYF. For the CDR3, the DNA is TGCGCCAGCAGTATGGGACTAGCGGGGCCACAAGAGACCCAGTACTTC.

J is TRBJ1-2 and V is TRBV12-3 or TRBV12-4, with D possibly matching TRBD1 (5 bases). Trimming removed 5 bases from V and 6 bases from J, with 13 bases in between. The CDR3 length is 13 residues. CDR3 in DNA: TGTGCCAGCAGTCGCGGGGCGGGGGATGGCTACACCTTC. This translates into CASSRGAGDGYTF.

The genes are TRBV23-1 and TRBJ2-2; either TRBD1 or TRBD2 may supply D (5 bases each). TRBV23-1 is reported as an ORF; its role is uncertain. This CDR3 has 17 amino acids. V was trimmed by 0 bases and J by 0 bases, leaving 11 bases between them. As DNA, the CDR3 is TGCGCCAGCAGTCAATCTGGGACCGAGCCGAACACCGGGGAGCTGTTTTTT. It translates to CASSQSGTEPNTGELFF.

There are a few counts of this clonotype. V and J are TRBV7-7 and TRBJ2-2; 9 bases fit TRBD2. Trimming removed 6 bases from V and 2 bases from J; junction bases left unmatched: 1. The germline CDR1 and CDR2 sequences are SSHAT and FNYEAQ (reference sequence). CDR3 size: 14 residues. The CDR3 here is CASRAGGNTGELFF. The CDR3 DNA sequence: TGTGCCAGCAGAGCGGGGGGCAACACCGGGGAGCTGTTTTTT.

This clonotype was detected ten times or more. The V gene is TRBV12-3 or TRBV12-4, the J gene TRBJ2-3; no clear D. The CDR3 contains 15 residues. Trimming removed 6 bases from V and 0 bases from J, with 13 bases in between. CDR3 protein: CASRPLAESTDTQYF. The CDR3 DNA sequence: TGTGCCAGCAGGCCTTTGGCGGAGAGCACAGATACGCAGTATTTT.

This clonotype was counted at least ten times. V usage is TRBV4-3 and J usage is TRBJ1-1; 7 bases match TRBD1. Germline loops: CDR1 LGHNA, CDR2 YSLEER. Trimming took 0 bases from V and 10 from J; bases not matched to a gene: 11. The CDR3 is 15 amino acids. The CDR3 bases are TGCGCCAGCAGCCAAGATCGCAGTGGGACAGCCTTAGCTTTCTTT. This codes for CASSQDRSGTALAFF.

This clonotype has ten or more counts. Here the CDR3 reads CASKLAGGYEQFF. The CDR3 region has the DNA TGTGCCAGCAAGTTGGCAGGGGGCTATGAGCAGTTCTTC. The chain carries TRBV7-8 and TRBJ2-1; 8 bases match TRBD1. Unmatched junction bases numbered 7, after V lost 7 bases and J lost 8 bases. In germline, CDR1 is SGHVS, CDR2 FQNEAQ. CDR3 length: 13 amino acids.